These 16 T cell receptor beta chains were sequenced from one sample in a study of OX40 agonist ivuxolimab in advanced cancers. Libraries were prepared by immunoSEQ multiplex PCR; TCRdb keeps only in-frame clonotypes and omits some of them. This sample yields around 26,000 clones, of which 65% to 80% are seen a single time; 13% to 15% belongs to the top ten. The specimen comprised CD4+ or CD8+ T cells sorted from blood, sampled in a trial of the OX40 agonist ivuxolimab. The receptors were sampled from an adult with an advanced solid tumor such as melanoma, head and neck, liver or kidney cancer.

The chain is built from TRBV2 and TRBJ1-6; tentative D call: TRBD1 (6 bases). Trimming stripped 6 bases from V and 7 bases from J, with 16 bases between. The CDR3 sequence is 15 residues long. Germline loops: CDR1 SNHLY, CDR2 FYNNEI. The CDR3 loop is CASRRTGGQNSPLHF. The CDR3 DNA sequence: TGTGCCAGCAGGAGGACTGGGGGCCAGAATTCACCCCTCCACTTT. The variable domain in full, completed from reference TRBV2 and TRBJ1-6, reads EPEVTQTPSHQVTQMGQEVILRCVPISNHLYFYWYRQILGQKVEFLVSFYNNEISEKSEIFDDQFSVERPDGSNFTLKIRSTKLEDSAMYFCASRRTGGQNSPLHFGNGTRLTVT.

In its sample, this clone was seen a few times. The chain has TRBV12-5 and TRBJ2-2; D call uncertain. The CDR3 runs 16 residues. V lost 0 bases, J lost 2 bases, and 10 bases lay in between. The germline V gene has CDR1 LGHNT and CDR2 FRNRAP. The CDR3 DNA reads TGTGCTAGTGGTTTGGTACTTCCAGTAAACACCGGGGAGCTGTTTTTT. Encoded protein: CASGLVLPVNTGELFF.

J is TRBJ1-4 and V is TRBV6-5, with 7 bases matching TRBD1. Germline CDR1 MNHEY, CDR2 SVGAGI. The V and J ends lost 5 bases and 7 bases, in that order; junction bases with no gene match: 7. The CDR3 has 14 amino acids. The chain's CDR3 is CASSQTGILEKLFF. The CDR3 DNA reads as TGTGCCAGCAGTCAGACAGGGATTCTTGAAAAACTGTTTTTT.

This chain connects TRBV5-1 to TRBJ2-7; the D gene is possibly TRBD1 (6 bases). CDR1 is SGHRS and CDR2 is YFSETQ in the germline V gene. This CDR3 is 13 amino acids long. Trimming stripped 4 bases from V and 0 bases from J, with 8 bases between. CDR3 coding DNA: TGCGCCAGCAGCGCGGACAGCTCCTACGAGCAGTACTTC. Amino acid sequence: CASSADSSYEQYF.

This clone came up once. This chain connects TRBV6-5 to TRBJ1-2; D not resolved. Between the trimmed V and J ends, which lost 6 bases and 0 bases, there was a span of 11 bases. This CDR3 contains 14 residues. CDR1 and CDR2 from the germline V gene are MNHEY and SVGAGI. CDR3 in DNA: TGTGCCAGCAGCTTACGGTCAGCTAACTATGGCTACACCTTC. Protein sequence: CASSLRSANYGYTF.

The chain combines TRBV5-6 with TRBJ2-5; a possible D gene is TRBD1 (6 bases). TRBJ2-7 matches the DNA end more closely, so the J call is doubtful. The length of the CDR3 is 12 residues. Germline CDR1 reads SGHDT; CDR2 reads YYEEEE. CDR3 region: CASSFSGDEQYF. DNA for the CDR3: TGTGCCAGCAGCTTCTCAGGGGACGAGCAGTACTTC.

The chain's CDR3 is CASSTRTGGDVGYTF. The CDR3, as DNA: TGTGCCAGTAGTACCCGGACAGGGGGAGACGTTGGCTACACCTTC. The V call is TRBV19, the J call TRBJ1-2; 10 nucleotides match TRBD1. Germline V gives CDR1 LNHDA, CDR2 SQIVND (reference sequence). This CDR3 contains 15 residues. V dropped 4 bases and J dropped 7; count of bases not matched to a gene: 9.

CDR3 coding DNA: TGTGCCAGCAGCTCCCCGACTAGCGGGGGGGCTGGGGCCAACGTCCTGACTTTC. Residues: CASSSPTSGGAGANVLTF. The chain links TRBV7-6 to TRBJ2-6; 14 bases map to TRBD2. Germline CDR1 and CDR2: SGHVS and FNYEAQ. Trimming at V came to 4 bases and at J to 2 bases, leaving 4 bases not matched to a gene. CDR3 length: 18 residues.

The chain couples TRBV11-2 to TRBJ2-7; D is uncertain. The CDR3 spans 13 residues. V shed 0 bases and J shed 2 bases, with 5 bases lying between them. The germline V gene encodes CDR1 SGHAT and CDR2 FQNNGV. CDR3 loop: CASSLDLAYEQYF. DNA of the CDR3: TGTGCCAGCAGCTTAGACTTGGCCTACGAGCAGTACTTC.

The CDR3 region is CASSLVSDTQYF. Here the CDR3 DNA reads TGTGCCAGCAGCTTGGTATCAGATACGCAGTATTTT. The chain joins TRBV7-9 to TRBJ2-3; no definite D call. Trimming cost V 3 bases and J 4 bases, with 5 bases left between them. From germline, CDR1 is SEHNR and CDR2 FQNEAQ (reference sequence). The CDR3 has 12 residues.

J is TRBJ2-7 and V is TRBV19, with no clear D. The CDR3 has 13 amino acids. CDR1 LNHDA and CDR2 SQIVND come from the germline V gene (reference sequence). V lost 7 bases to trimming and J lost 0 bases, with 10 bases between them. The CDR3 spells CASTDGISYEQYF. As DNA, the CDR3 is TGTGCCAGTACGGACGGAATCTCCTACGAGCAGTACTTC.

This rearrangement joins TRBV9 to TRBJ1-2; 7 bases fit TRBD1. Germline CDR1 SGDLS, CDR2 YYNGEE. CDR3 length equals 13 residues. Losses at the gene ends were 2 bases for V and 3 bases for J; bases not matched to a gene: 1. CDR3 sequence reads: CASSVTGDYGYTF. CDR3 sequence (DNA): TGTGCCAGCAGCGTTACAGGGGACTATGGCTACACCTTC. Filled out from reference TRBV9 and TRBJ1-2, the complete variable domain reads DSGVTQTPKHLITATGQRVTLRCSPRSGDLSVYWYQQSLDQGLQFLIQYYNGEERAKGNILERFSAQQFPDLHSELNLSSLELGDSALYFCASSVTGDYGYTFGSGTRLTVV.

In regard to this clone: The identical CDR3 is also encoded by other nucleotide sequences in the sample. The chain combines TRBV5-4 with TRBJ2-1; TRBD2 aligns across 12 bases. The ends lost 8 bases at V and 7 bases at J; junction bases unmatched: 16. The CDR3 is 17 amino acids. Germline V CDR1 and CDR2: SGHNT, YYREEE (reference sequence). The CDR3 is CASTTPSSGGAGNEQFF. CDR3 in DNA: TGTGCCAGTACCACCCCCTCTAGCGGGGGGGCCGGAAATGAGCAGTTCTTC.

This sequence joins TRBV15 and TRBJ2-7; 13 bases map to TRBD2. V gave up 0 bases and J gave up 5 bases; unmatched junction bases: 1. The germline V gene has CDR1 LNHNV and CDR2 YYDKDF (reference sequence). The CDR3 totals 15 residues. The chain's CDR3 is CATSREGLAGNEQYF. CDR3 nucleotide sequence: TGTGCCACCAGCAGAGAGGGACTAGCGGGGAACGAGCAGTACTTC.

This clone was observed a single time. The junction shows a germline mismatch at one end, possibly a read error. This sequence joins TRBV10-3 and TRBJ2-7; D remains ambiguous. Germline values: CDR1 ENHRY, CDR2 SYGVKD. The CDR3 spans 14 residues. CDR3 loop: CAISEFPGPYKQYF. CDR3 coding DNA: TGTGCCATCAGTGAGTTTCCCGGACCCTACAAGCAGTACTTC.

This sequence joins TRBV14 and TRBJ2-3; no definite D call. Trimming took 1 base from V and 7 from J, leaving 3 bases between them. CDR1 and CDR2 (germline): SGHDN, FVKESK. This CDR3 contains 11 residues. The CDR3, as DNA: TGTGCCAGCAGCCAAGCGTATACGCAGTATTTT. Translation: CASSQAYTQYF.